This TCR beta chain was recovered during a study of blood T cell repertoires in COVID-19. About the research overall: Sample material is recorded as cDNA or gDNA derived from T cells, B-cell-depleted T cells, or PBMCs.

Seattle cases were enrolled at active infection and followed longitudinally. Assay used: immunoSEQ multiplex PCR; TCRdb lists only in-frame clones, some missing. The sample contains tens of thousands of clones, roughly 89% of which appear only once. This sequence originates from a man aged 60-69 years with COVID-19, enrolled during active disease. Specimen: peripheral blood.

This chain's CDR3 is CASSERQGINYGYTF. For the CDR3, the DNA is TGTGCCAGCAGTGAACGGCAGGGCATCAACTATGGCTACACCTTC. The chain couples TRBV6-1 to TRBJ1-2; perhaps TRBD1 as D (5 bases). The germline V gene has CDR1 MNHNS and CDR2 SASEGT. V was pared by 2 bases and J by 2 bases, with 12 bases between. The CDR3 sequence is 15 residues long.